The 29 T cell receptor beta chains reported below all come from one sample, sequenced in a study of blood T cell repertoires in COVID-19. The data were produced by immunoSEQ multiplex PCR, yet TCRdb's version contains in-frame clones alone and is incomplete. Of around 250,000 clones in the sample, around 88% were seen once. The sequencing sample was made of peripheral blood. The receptors here all came from a man older than 75 with acute or convalescent COVID-19.

This clone has a single count. The chain employs TRBV24-1 and TRBJ2-1, with TRBD1 as a possible D gene (7 bases). Trimming stripped 3 bases from V and 0 bases from J, with 11 bases between. This CDR3 has 16 amino acids. The germline gives CDR1 KGHDR, CDR2 SFDVKD. CDR3 DNA: TGTGCCACCAGTGATCCAGGGGGGTCCTCCTACAATGAGCAGTTCTTC. Translated, it gives CATSDPGGSSYNEQFF.

CDR3 amino acids: CAISESEGAYYGYTF. CDR3 in DNA: TGTGCCATCAGTGAGTCCGAGGGGGCTTACTATGGCTACACCTTC. The V and J genes are TRBV10-3 and TRBJ1-2; 7 bases fit TRBD1. The CDR3 contains 15 residues. Per germline, CDR1 ENHRY and CDR2 SYGVKD. The trim removed 0 bases at V and 3 bases at J, leaving 4 bases unmatched.

The rearrangement uses TRBV11-2 and TRBJ2-2, with D perhaps TRBD2 (6 bases). Germline V lookup: CDR1 SGHAT, CDR2 FQNNGV. Trimming removed 5 bases at V and 4 bases at J, with 8 bases between. The length of the CDR3 is 13 residues. CDR3 residues: CASSSGFTGELFF. The CDR3 nucleotides read TGTGCCAGCAGCAGCGGGTTCACCGGGGAGCTGTTTTTT.

This clone qualifies as medium-sized. The rearrangement uses TRBV6-2 or TRBV6-3 and TRBJ2-7, with no clear D. CDR1 is MNHEY, CDR2 SVGEGT, per germline. V was shortened by 5 bases and J by 4 bases, with 6 bases between the two germline ends. CDR3 length: 11 amino acids. For the CDR3, the DNA is TGTGCCAGCAGTCCCTCTTACGAGCAGTACTTC. Its translation: CASSPSYEQYF.

The chain employs TRBV27 and TRBJ2-5; the D is unclear. CDR1 MNHEY and CDR2 SMNVEV come from the germline V gene (reference sequence). The CDR3 consists of 10 residues. The ends were cut back, 7 bases at V and 2 bases at J, with 2 bases in the middle. CDR3 residues: CASTQETQYF. In nucleotides, the CDR3 is TGTGCCAGCACTCAAGAGACCCAGTACTTC.

This chain uses TRBV5-6 with TRBJ1-1; D unresolved. Germline CDR1 and CDR2: SGHDT and YYEEEE. The CDR3 loop spans 12 amino acids. V was cut by 1 base and J by 6 bases, with 7 bases left in between. The CDR3 spells CASSLLGAEAFF. As DNA, the CDR3 is TGTGCCAGCAGCTTGTTGGGCGCTGAAGCTTTCTTT. Variable domain in full (rest from reference TRBV5-6 and TRBJ1-1): DAGVTQSPTHLIKTRGQQVTLRCSPKSGHDTVSWYQQALGQGPQFIFQYYEEEERQRGNFPDRFSGHQFPNYSSELNVNALLLGDSALYLCASSLLGAEAFFGQGTRLTVV.

This clone was detected a few times. This sequence joins TRBV27 and TRBJ2-7; 9 bases fit TRBD2. The CDR3 has 13 residues. V gave up 8 bases and J gave up 5 bases; unmatched junction bases: 7. The germline V gene has CDR1 MNHEY and CDR2 SMNVEV (reference sequence). The CDR3 reads CASSGLAFHEQYF. In DNA, the CDR3 is TGTGCCAGCTCAGGACTAGCGTTCCACGAGCAGTACTTC.

The table lists this clone with a count of one. This chain connects TRBV3-1 (or the pseudogene TRBV3-2) to TRBJ2-7, with 7 bases matching TRBD2. Looked up from germline, CDR1 is LGHDT and CDR2 is YNNKEL (reference sequence). The CDR3 has 13 amino acids. V was pared by 4 bases and J by 6 bases, with 6 bases of the junction left unmatched. The CDR3 sequence: CASSRIREAEQYF. The DNA for the CDR3 is TGTGCCAGCAGCCGAATACGGGAGGCCGAGCAGTACTTC.

The chain joins TRBV11-1 to TRBJ2-7; D gene unclear. The CDR3 runs 13 residues. With 3 bases removed from V and 0 bases from J, the gap between germline ends came to 6 bases. Per the germline V gene, CDR1 is SGHAT and CDR2 is FQDESV (reference sequence). The CDR3 DNA sequence: TGTGCCAGCAGCTTTCTTGTCTCCTACGAGCAGTACTTC. Encoded protein: CASSFLVSYEQYF.

This clone was seen more than once but under ten times. The chain links TRBV25-1 to TRBJ2-7; D not certain. Trimming shortened V by 6 bases and J by 7 bases, and 13 bases separated the two germline ends. Per germline, CDR1 MGHDK and CDR2 SYGVNS. There are 12 residues in the CDR3. The CDR3 coding sequence is TGTGCCAGCAGAAACCTCGCCCGGGAGCAGTACTTC. Translating gives CASRNLAREQYF.

The rearrangement links TRBV28 to TRBJ1-6; D not certain. CDR1 and CDR2 (germline): MDHEN, SYDVKM. V lost 5 bases and J lost 8, with 7 bases in between. This CDR3 is 12 amino acids long. CDR3 DNA: TGTGCCAGCAGTCAAACGGATTCACCCCTCCACTTT. Its translation: CASSQTDSPLHF.

This clone has just a few counts. The rearrangement links TRBV11-2 to TRBJ1-1; 9 bases line up with TRBD1. The CDR3 spans 15 residues. The germline gives CDR1 SGHAT, CDR2 FQNNGV. V dropped 3 bases and J dropped 6; count of bases not matched to a gene: 8. The CDR3 protein is CASSFSTGGTAEAFF. CDR3 DNA sequence: TGTGCCAGCAGCTTCTCGACAGGGGGAACGGCTGAAGCTTTCTTT.

This clone was detected once. This chain links TRBV30 with TRBJ2-3, with 10 bases identical to TRBD2. Losses at the gene ends were 0 bases for V and 3 bases for J; bases not matched to a gene: 6. The CDR3 sequence is 16 residues long. Germline values: CDR1 GTSNPN, CDR2 SVGIG (reference sequence). CDR3 sequence reads: CAWSVKSGGATDTQYF. The CDR3 DNA reads as TGTGCCTGGAGTGTAAAAAGCGGGGGGGCAACAGATACGCAGTATTTT.

V is TRBV27 and J is TRBJ1-4; 7 nucleotides align to TRBD1. The CDR3 has 16 amino acids. Germline assignment: CDR1 MNHEY and CDR2 SMNVEV (reference sequence). The V segment lost 6 bases and the J segment 3 bases; nucleotides outside the gene matches: 10. CDR3: CASRVVGGPANEKLFF. The CDR3 DNA is TGTGCCAGCAGAGTCGTAGGGGGCCCGGCTAATGAAAAACTGTTTTTT. The complete variable domain, with remaining parts taken from reference TRBV27 and TRBJ1-4, reads EAQVTQNPRYLITVTGKKLTVTCSQNMNHEYMSWYRQDPGLGLRQIYYSMNVEVTDKGDVPEGYKVSRKEKRNFPLILESPSPNQTSLYFCASRVVGGPANEKLFFGSGTQLSVL.

CDR3 region: CATSDSWADTQYF. CDR3 nucleotide sequence: TGTGCCACCAGTGATTCTTGGGCCGATACGCAGTATTTT. This chain links TRBV24-1 with TRBJ2-3; D remains unclear. The CDR3 has 13 amino acids. Germline V gives CDR1 KGHDR, CDR2 SFDVKD. V was shortened by 2 bases and J by 6 bases, with 8 bases between the two germline ends.

The chain has TRBV7-9 and TRBJ1-2; TRBD1 might be the D (5 bases). Germline assignment: CDR1 SEHNR and CDR2 FQNEAQ (reference sequence). CDR3 size: 14 residues. Trimming took 8 bases from V and 6 from J, leaving 19 bases between them. Written as DNA, the CDR3 is TGTGCCAGCGCAGCCAAGGACATCCTTAATGGCTACACCTTC. Protein: CASAAKDILNGYTF.

In its sample, this clone was seen a few times. The J gene is TRBJ2-7, the V gene TRBV7-9; tentative D call: TRBD1 (6 bases). The CDR3 has 13 amino acids. The V gene lost 5 bases and the J gene lost 5 bases, with 13 bases spanning the gap. Germline CDR1 is SEHNR and CDR2 is FQNEAQ (reference sequence). The DNA of the CDR3 is TGTGCCAGCAGCGCCGGACAGCACGACGAGCAGTACTTC. Its translation: CASSAGQHDEQYF.

The chain combines TRBV27 with TRBJ1-2, with 11 bases aligning to TRBD1. Germline lookup yields CDR1 MNHEY and CDR2 SMNVEV (reference sequence). The CDR3 length is 13 residues. Unmatched junction bases numbered 4, after V lost 8 bases and J lost 5 bases. The DNA of the CDR3 is TGTGCCAGCCTAGGACAGGGGGCTTATGGCTACACCTTC. This translates into CASLGQGAYGYTF.

This rearrangement joins TRBV4-1 to TRBJ2-1; unclear D gene. The CDR3 covers 14 residues. In germline, CDR1 is MGHRA, CDR2 YSYEKL. Between the trimmed V and J ends, which lost 1 base and 5 bases, there was a span of 9 bases. The CDR3 sequence: CASSQVPVDNEQFF. In DNA form, the CDR3 reads TGCGCCAGCAGCCAAGTACCGGTTGACAATGAGCAGTTCTTC.

The V call is TRBV18, the J call TRBJ1-4; D is ambiguous. Germline loops: CDR1 KGHSH, CDR2 LQKENI. The CDR3 contains 14 residues. V lost 4 bases and J lost 0, with 6 bases in between. CDR3 residues: CASSHSSTNEKLFF. CDR3 nucleotide sequence: TGTGCCAGCTCACACAGCTCAACTAATGAAAAACTGTTTTTT.

The V and J genes are TRBV3-1 (or the pseudogene TRBV3-2) and TRBJ2-2; 7 nucleotides agree with TRBD1. The CDR3 loop spans 16 amino acids. The V and J ends lost 1 base and 1 base, in that order; junction bases with no gene match: 3. Germline V gene lookup returns CDR1 LGHDT and CDR2 YNNKEL (reference sequence). The CDR3 reads CASSQGYRGNTGELFF. The CDR3 nucleotides read TGTGCCAGCAGCCAAGGATACAGGGGGAACACCGGGGAGCTGTTTTTT.

V gene TRBV2 combines with J gene TRBJ1-3; D is possibly TRBD1 (6 bases). Germline V gene lookup returns CDR1 SNHLY and CDR2 FYNNEI. V was clipped by 3 bases and J by 3 bases, with 15 bases between them. The CDR3 is 16 residues long. DNA for the CDR3: TGTGCCAGCAGTGACAGGGGTCTGCTATTTGGAAACACCATATATTTT. It yields the protein CASSDRGLLFGNTIYF.

This rearrangement joins TRBV5-4 to TRBJ2-5; 7 bases are shared with TRBD1. Germline loops: CDR1 SGHNT, CDR2 YYREEE (reference sequence). V dropped 1 base and J dropped 4; count of bases not matched to a gene: 4. The CDR3 has 14 amino acids. Here the CDR3 DNA reads TGTGCCAGCAGCTTGTTGACAGGGCGAGAGACCCAGTACTTC. As protein: CASSLLTGRETQYF. The full variable domain, its missing parts supplied by reference TRBV5-4 and TRBJ2-5, is ETGVTQSPTHLIKTRGQQVTLRCSSQSGHNTVSWYQQALGQGPQFIFQYYREEENGRGNFPPRFSGLQFPNYSSELNVNALELDDSALYLCASSLLTGRETQYFGPGTRLLVL.

This chain uses TRBV5-1 with TRBJ2-3; no reliable D call. Germline lookup yields CDR1 SGHRS and CDR2 YFSETQ. Trimming cost V 3 bases and J 4 bases, with 12 bases left between them. The CDR3 spans 14 residues. For the CDR3, the DNA is TGCGCCAGCAGCTCCTCGGTCGGGTCAGATACGCAGTATTTT. As protein: CASSSSVGSDTQYF. Full variable domain (rest looked up from reference TRBV5-1 and TRBJ2-3): KAGVTQTPRYLIKTRGQQVTLSCSPISGHRSVSWYQQTPGQGLQFLFEYFSETQRNKGNFPGRFSGRQFSNSRSEMNVSTLELGDSALYLCASSSSVGSDTQYFGPGTRLTVL.

The rearrangement links TRBV19 to TRBJ2-7; D is undetermined. Per the germline V gene, CDR1 is LNHDA and CDR2 is SQIVND (reference sequence). The V and J ends lost 6 bases and 0 bases respectively, with 15 bases between them. The CDR3 has 15 amino acids. CDR3 region: CASSQIGGPSYEQYF. CDR3 DNA: TGTGCCAGTAGCCAAATTGGTGGGCCCTCCTACGAGCAGTACTTC.

The chain has TRBV7-8 and TRBJ1-2; 7 bases agree with TRBD1. Germline assignment: CDR1 SGHVS and CDR2 FQNEAQ. Germline trimming cut 3 bases from V and 4 bases from J; bases unmatched to any gene: 2. There are 13 residues in the CDR3. CDR3 coding DNA: TGTGCCAGCAGCTTTCCAGGGGGCTATGGCTACACCTTC. Translating gives CASSFPGGYGYTF.

V and J are TRBV19 and TRBJ1-2; D is uncertain. Trimming took 1 base from V and 0 from J, leaving 9 bases between them. The CDR3 spans 15 residues. CDR1 and CDR2 from the germline V gene are LNHDA and SQIVND (reference sequence). CDR3 bases: TGTGCCAGTAGTATAGGGTACAGCTCTAACTATGGCTACACCTTC. Its protein is CASSIGYSSNYGYTF.

This sequence joins TRBV2 and TRBJ1-1; the match to TRBD1 covers 8 bases. Losses at the gene ends were 4 bases for V and 1 base for J; bases not matched to a gene: 2. In germline, CDR1 is SNHLY, CDR2 FYNNEI. The CDR3 contains 14 residues. This CDR3 is CASSVQGGNTEAFF. The CDR3 DNA reads as TGTGCCAGCAGTGTACAGGGGGGGAACACTGAAGCTTTCTTT.

The chain carries TRBV6-1 and TRBJ1-1; D gene unclear. V was pared by 5 bases and J by 0 bases, with 10 bases between. From germline, CDR1 is MNHNS and CDR2 SASEGT. The CDR3 length is 14 residues. The CDR3 region is CASSSRRVNTEAFF. The CDR3 nucleotides read TGTGCCAGCAGTTCAAGACGGGTGAACACTGAAGCTTTCTTT.